The 20 T cell receptor beta chains below come from one sample, sequenced in a study of blood T cell repertoires in COVID-19. This table comes from immunoSEQ multiplex PCR, and its TCRdb copy is limited to in-frame clones, with some not included. The repertoire holds about 80,000 clones, with about 72% as singletons. Sequencing was carried out using peripheral blood. All receptors derive from a man in his 70s with active or convalescent COVID-19.

This clone showed up just a few times. The chain recombines TRBV19 with TRBJ2-7, with D unresolved. V was shortened by 9 bases and J by 3 bases, with 9 bases between the two germline ends. In germline, CDR1 is LNHDA, CDR2 SQIVND (reference sequence). CDR3 size: 11 residues. CDR3 sequence reads: CASSTYYEQYF. The CDR3 nucleotides read TGTGCCAGCTCGACATACTACGAGCAGTACTTC.

The chain has TRBV12-1 and TRBJ1-2. TRBV12-1 is flagged as a pseudogene. The CDR3 contains 14 residues. The CDR3 loop is CASSFLEGTYGYTF. The CDR3 coding sequence is TGTGCCAGCAGCTTTTTGGAGGGGACGTATGGCTACACCTTC.

V usage is TRBV5-1 and J usage is TRBJ2-3, with TRBD2 matching over 7 bases. CDR1 is SGHRS and CDR2 is YFSETQ in the germline V gene. V shed 1 base, J shed 1 base, and the junction held 6 bases outside the gene matches. The CDR3 has 16 amino acids. The chain's CDR3 is CASSLSGVGGTDTQYF. The CDR3 region has the DNA TGCGCCAGCAGCTTGAGCGGGGTTGGAGGCACAGATACGCAGTATTTT.

The genes are TRBV27 and TRBJ2-3; D possibly corresponds to TRBD1 (6 bases). The ends were cut back, 2 bases at V and 7 bases at J, with 13 bases in the middle. Germline CDR1 reads MNHEY; CDR2 reads SMNVEV (reference sequence). The length of the CDR3 is 14 residues. CDR3 in DNA: TGTGCCAGCAGTTTAGCCAGGGGTACGCATACGCAGTATTTT. Protein sequence: CASSLARGTHTQYF.

This rearrangement joins TRBV7-9 to TRBJ1-2; no firm D call. V lost 3 bases, J lost 5 bases, and 7 bases lay in between. This CDR3 has 12 residues. Germline V lookup: CDR1 SEHNR, CDR2 FQNEAQ (reference sequence). The CDR3 bases are TGTGCCAGCAGCTTGAACGGGTATGGCTACACCTTC. It codes for CASSLNGYGYTF.

The table lists this clone with a few counts. The chain is built from TRBV7-9 and TRBJ2-7; 11 bases fit TRBD1. V shed 4 bases, J shed 7 bases, and the junction held 9 bases outside the gene matches. The germline gives CDR1 SEHNR, CDR2 FQNEAQ (reference sequence). The CDR3 is 15 amino acids. The CDR3 region is CASSWSMDRGQEQYF. The CDR3 DNA reads TGTGCCAGCAGCTGGTCCATGGACAGGGGGCAAGAGCAGTACTTC.

This clone was seen a single time. The chain employs TRBV30 and TRBJ2-3; 9 bases line up with TRBD2. With V trimmed by 2 bases and J by 5 bases, 14 bases remained unmatched. This CDR3 is built from 17 residues. Germline V CDR1 and CDR2: GTSNPN, SVGIG (reference sequence). For the CDR3, the DNA is TGTGCCTGGAGTCCCCCGGGTGCGGGGGGGCTTGGAGATACGCAGTATTTT. It codes for CAWSPPGAGGLGDTQYF.

The V call is TRBV4-2, the J call TRBJ2-7, with D tentatively TRBD2 (5 bases). CDR1 and CDR2 (germline): LGHNA, YNFKEQ. The V and J ends lost 0 bases and 0 bases respectively, with 9 bases between them. CDR3 size: 15 residues. The CDR3 coding sequence is TGTGCCAGCAGCCAAGATTATGGGAGCTCCTACGAGCAGTACTTC. It specifies CASSQDYGSSYEQYF.

In its sample, this clone was seen once. The V and J genes are TRBV5-5 and TRBJ1-1; 8 nucleotides match TRBD1. Per germline, CDR1 SGHKS and CDR2 YYEKEE (reference sequence). The CDR3 runs to 16 residues. V lost 2 bases, J lost 0 bases, and 6 bases stayed unmatched. In DNA form, the CDR3 reads TGTGCCAGCAGCTTTTCAGGGGGCCGAATGAACACTGAAGCTTTCTTT. Its protein is CASSFSGGRMNTEAFF.

The V call is TRBV12-3 or TRBV12-4, the J call TRBJ2-1; TRBD1 matches 7 bases. The CDR3 contains 13 residues. Trimming cost V 5 bases and J 15 bases; bases outside gene matches: 13. The CDR3 here is CASSNSLTGKPFF. In nucleotides, the CDR3 is TGTGCCAGCAGTAATTCCCTGACAGGGAAGCCGTTCTTC.

The rearrangement uses TRBV28 and TRBJ1-4; 7 nucleotides line up with TRBD1. CDR1 is MDHEN and CDR2 is SYDVKM in the germline V gene. V lost 3 bases to trimming and J lost 3 bases; unmatched junction nucleotides: 10. The CDR3 consists of 17 residues. CDR3 bases: TGTGCCAGCAGTTTCGGGCTCGGACAGGCAGCTAATGAAAAACTGTTTTTT. Translated: CASSFGLGQAANEKLFF.

The J gene is TRBJ1-4, the V gene TRBV28, with 7 nucleotides matching TRBD1. Looked up from germline, CDR1 is MDHEN and CDR2 is SYDVKM. CDR3 size: 14 residues. The trim removed 10 bases at V and 8 bases at J, leaving 13 bases unmatched. CDR3 amino acids: CAIRPGGPGEKLFF. In nucleotides, the CDR3 is TGTGCCATCAGACCAGGGGGGCCAGGCGAAAAACTGTTTTTT.

V and J are TRBV3-1 (or the pseudogene TRBV3-2) and TRBJ2-2; 7 bases are a match to TRBD1. CDR1 LGHDT and CDR2 YNNKEL come from the germline V gene (reference sequence). Trimming removed 5 bases from V and 6 bases from J; junction bases left unmatched: 6. The CDR3 has 14 amino acids. In DNA, the CDR3 is TGTGCCAGCAGCTCAACAGGGGAGTCCGGGGAGCTGTTTTTT. This encodes CASSSTGESGELFF.

The CDR3: CATSPGTSGNTIYF. The DNA for the CDR3 is TGTGCCACCAGTCCGGGAACCTCTGGAAACACCATATATTTT. The chain links TRBV24-1 to TRBJ1-3; no firm D call. CDR3 length equals 14 residues. V was trimmed by 6 bases and J by 0 bases, leaving 8 bases between them. Germline values: CDR1 KGHDR, CDR2 SFDVKD.

The chain links TRBV7-2 to TRBJ2-7; D is unclear. Trimming removed 5 bases from V and 3 bases from J, with 8 bases in between. The CDR3 contains 12 residues. CDR1 and CDR2 from the germline V gene are SGHTA and FQGNSA. This CDR3 reads CASSRYYYEQYF. CDR3 bases: TGTGCCAGCAGCCGATACTACTACGAGCAGTACTTC.

The chain is built from TRBV30 and TRBJ1-4; 7 positions agree with TRBD1. Germline V gene lookup returns CDR1 GTSNPN and CDR2 SVGIG (reference sequence). The CDR3 length is 14 residues. With 2 bases clipped from V and 8 bases from J, the junction kept 8 bases outside the gene matches. CDR3 protein: CAWSLRTGTEKLFF. The CDR3 DNA sequence: TGTGCCTGGAGTTTGAGGACAGGAACAGAAAAACTGTTTTTT.

CDR3 nucleotides: TGTGCCAGCAGGATGACGGGACAGGGCAATCAGCCCCAGCATTTT. Encoded protein: CASRMTGQGNQPQHF. The chain joins TRBV28 to TRBJ1-5, with 8 bases fitting TRBD1. The V gene's germline CDR1 is MDHEN and CDR2 SYDVKM. CDR3 length: 15 residues. V lost 6 bases and J lost 2; bases outside the gene matches: 6. The complete variable domain, with remaining parts taken from reference TRBV28 and TRBJ1-5, reads DVKVTQSSRYLVKRTGEKVFLECVQDMDHENMFWYRQDPGLGLRLIYFSYDVKMKEKGDIPEGYSVSREKKERFSLILESASTNQTSMYLCASRMTGQGNQPQHFGDGTRLSIL.

The V call is TRBV2, the J call TRBJ1-5; 9 bases line up with TRBD1. Germline lookup yields CDR1 SNHLY and CDR2 FYNNEI. V lost 8 bases to trimming and J lost 6 bases; unmatched junction nucleotides: 14. The CDR3 extends over 16 amino acids. In DNA form, the CDR3 reads TGTGCCAGCGGGAGAGCGGGGGACAGGGCGAGTCAGCCCCAGCATTTT. As protein: CASGRAGDRASQPQHF.

This clone was observed a handful of times. The chain combines TRBV5-4 with TRBJ2-3, with 7 bases fitting TRBD2. This CDR3 is 15 amino acids long. V lost 2 bases, J lost 6 bases, and 9 bases stayed unmatched. In germline, CDR1 is SGHNT, CDR2 YYREEE (reference sequence). CDR3 protein: CASSFSGFISDTQYF. The CDR3 nucleotides are TGTGCCAGCAGCTTTAGCGGGTTCATCTCGGATACGCAGTATTTT.

V and J are TRBV30 and TRBJ1-2, with TRBD1 as a possible D gene (5 bases). Trimming removed 2 bases at V and 14 bases at J, with 21 bases between. The CDR3 length is 13 residues. Looked up from germline, CDR1 is GTSNPN and CDR2 is SVGIG (reference sequence). For the CDR3, the DNA is TGTGCCTGGAGTCTTCAGGGCCCAGGTTTAAGTACCTTC. Amino acid sequence: CAWSLQGPGLSTF.